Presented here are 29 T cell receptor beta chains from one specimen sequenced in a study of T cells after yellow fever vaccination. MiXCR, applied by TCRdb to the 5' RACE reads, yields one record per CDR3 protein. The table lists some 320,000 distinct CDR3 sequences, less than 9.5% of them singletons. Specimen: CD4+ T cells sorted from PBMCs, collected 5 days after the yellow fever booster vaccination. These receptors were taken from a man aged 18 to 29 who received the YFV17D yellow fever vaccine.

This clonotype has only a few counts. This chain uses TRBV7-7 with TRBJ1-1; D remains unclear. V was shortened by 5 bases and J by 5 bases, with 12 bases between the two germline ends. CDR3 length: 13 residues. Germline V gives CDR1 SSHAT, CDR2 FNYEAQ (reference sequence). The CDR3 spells CASSPRLGTEAFF. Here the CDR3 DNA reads TGTGCCAGCAGCCCAAGACTGGGGACTGAAGCTTTCTTT.

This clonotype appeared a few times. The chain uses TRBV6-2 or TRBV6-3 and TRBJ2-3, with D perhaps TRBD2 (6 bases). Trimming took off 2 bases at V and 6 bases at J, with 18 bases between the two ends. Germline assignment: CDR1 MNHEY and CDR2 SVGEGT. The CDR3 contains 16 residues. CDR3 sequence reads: CASSYPRGGAPDTQYF. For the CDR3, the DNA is TGTGCCAGCAGTTACCCCCGTGGCGGGGCTCCGGATACGCAGTATTTT.

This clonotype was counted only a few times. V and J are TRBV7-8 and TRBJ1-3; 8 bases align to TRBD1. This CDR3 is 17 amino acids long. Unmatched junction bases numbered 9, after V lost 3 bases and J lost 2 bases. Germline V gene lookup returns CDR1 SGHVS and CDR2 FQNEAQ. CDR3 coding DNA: TGTGCCAGCAGCTTTTCGGCAGGGGGCTCTCCTGGAAACACCATATATTTT. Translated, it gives CASSFSAGGSPGNTIYF.

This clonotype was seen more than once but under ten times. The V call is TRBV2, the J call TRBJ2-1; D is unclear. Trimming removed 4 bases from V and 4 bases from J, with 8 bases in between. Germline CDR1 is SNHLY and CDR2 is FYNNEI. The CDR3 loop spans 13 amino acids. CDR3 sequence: CASSAAEYNEQFF. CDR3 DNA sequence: TGTGCCAGCAGTGCCGCGGAATACAATGAGCAGTTCTTC.

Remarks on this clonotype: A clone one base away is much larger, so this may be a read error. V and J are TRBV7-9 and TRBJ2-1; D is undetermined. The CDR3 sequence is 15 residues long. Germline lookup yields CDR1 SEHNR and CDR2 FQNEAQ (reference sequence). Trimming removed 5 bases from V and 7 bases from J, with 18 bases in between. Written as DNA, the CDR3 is TGTGCCAGCAGCATTTCGGGCCAGTTGGGAAATGAGCAGTTCTTC. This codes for CASSISGQLGNEQFF.

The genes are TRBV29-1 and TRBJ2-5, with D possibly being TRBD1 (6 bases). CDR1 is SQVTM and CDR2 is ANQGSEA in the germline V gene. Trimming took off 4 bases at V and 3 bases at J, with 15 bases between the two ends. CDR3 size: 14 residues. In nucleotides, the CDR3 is TGCAGCGTTGGTCGGCAGGGACACGAAGAGACCCAGTACTTC. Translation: CSVGRQGHEETQYF.

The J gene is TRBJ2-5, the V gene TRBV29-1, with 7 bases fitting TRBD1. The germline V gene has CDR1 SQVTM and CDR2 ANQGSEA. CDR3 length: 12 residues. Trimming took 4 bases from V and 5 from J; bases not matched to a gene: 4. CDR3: CSVVGGAETQYF. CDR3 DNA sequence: TGCAGCGTTGTAGGGGGCGCGGAGACCCAGTACTTC.

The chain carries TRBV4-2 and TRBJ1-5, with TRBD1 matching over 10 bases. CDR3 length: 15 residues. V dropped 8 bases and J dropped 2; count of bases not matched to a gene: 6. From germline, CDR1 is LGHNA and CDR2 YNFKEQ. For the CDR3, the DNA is TGTGCCAGCGGAAGACAGGGGGCGGGCAATCAGCCCCAGCATTTT. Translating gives CASGRQGAGNQPQHF.

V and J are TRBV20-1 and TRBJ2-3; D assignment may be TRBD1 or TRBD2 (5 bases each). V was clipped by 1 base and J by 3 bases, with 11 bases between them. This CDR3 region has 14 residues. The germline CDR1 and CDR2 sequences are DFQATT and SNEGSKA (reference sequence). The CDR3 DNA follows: TGCAGTGCTAGAGTTGGGGGTCCTACAGATACGCAGTATTTT. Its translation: CSARVGGPTDTQYF.

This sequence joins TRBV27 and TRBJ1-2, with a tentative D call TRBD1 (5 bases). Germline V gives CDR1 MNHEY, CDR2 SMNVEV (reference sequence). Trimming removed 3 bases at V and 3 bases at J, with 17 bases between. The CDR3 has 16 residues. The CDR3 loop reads CASSLIVAGVHYGYTF. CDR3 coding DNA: TGTGCCAGCAGTTTGATTGTTGCGGGGGTACACTATGGCTACACCTTC.

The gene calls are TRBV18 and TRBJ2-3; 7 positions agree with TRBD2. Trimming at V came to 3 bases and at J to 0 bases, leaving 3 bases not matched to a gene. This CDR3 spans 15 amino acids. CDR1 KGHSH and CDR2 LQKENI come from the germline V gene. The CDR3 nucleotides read TGTGCCAGCTCACCTCGTAGCGGGAGCACAGATACGCAGTATTTT. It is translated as CASSPRSGSTDTQYF.

The DNA for the CDR3 is TGCGCCACCGGACAGCAAGGCAATCAGCCCCAGCATTTT. It codes for CATGQQGNQPQHF. J is TRBJ1-5 and V is TRBV10-2, with a tentative D call TRBD1 (6 bases). Germline V gene sequence: CDR1 WSHSY, CDR2 SAAADI. V was clipped by 10 bases and J by 2 bases, with 12 bases between them. CDR3 length: 13 amino acids.

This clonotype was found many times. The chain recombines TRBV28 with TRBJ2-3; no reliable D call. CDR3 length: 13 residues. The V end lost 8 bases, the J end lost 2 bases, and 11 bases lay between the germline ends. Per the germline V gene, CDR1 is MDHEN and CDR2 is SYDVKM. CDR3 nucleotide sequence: TGTGCCAGCGGTGGTAGCTTCACAGATACGCAGTATTTT. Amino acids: CASGGSFTDTQYF.

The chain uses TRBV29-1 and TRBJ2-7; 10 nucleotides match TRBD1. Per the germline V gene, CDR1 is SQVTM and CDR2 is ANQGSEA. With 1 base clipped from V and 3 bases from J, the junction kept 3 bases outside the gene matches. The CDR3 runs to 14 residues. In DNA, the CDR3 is TGCAGCGTTGAAGGTGGGACAGGGGACTACGAGCAGTACTTC. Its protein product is CSVEGGTGDYEQYF.

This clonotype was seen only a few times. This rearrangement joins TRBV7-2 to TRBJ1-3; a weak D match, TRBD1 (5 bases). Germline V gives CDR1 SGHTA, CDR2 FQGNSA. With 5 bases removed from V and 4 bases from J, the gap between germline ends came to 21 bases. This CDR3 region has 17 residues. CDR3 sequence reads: CASSPGSGKKGGNTIYF. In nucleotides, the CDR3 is TGTGCCAGCAGCCCAGGGTCAGGGAAGAAGGGCGGAAACACCATATATTTT. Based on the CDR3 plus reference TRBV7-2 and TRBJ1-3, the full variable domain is GAGVSQSPSNKVTEKGKDVELRCDPISGHTALYWYRQSLGQGLEFLIYFQGNSAPDKSGLPSDRFSAERTGGSVSTLTIQRTQQEDSAVYLCASSPGSGKKGGNTIYFGEGSWLTVV.

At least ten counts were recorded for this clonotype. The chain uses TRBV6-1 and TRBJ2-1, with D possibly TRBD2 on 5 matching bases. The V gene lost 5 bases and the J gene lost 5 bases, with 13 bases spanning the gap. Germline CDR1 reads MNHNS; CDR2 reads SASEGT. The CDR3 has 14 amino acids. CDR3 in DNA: TGTGCCAGCAGTCTCCGGACTGGCAACAATGAGCAGTTCTTC. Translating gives CASSLRTGNNEQFF.

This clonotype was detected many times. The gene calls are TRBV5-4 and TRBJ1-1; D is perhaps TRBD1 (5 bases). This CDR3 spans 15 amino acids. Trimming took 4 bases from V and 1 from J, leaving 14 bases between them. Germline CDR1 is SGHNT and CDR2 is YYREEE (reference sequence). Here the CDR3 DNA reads TGTGCCAGCAGCCGCGTCGGGGGAGCGAACACTGAAGCTTTCTTT. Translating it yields CASSRVGGANTEAFF.

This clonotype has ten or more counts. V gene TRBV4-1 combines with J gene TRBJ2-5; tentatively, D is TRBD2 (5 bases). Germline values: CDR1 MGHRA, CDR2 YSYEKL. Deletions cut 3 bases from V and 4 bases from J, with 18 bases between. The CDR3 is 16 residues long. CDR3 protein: CASSQRRVASPETQYF. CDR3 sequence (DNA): TGCGCCAGCAGCCAGAGGCGGGTGGCCTCCCCAGAGACCCAGTACTTC.

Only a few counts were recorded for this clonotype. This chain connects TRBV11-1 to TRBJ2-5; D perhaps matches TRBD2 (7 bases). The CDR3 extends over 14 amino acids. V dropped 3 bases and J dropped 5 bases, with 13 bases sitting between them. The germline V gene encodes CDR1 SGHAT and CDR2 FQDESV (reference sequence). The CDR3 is CASSFPRGGETQYF. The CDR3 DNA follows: TGTGCCAGCAGCTTTCCCCGCGGGGGCGAGACCCAGTACTTC.

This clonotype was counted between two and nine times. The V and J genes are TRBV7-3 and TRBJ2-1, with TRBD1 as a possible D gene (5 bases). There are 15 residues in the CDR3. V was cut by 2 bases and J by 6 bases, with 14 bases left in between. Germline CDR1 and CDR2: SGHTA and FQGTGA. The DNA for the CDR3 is TGTGCCAGCAGCTTATTAGGGGTGCCCAGCAATGAGCAGTTCTTC. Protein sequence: CASSLLGVPSNEQFF.

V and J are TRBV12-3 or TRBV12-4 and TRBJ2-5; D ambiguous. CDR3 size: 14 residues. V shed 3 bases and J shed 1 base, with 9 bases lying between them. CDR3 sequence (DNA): TGTGCCAGCAGTTTGGTGGCATTCCAAGAGACCCAGTACTTC. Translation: CASSLVAFQETQYF.

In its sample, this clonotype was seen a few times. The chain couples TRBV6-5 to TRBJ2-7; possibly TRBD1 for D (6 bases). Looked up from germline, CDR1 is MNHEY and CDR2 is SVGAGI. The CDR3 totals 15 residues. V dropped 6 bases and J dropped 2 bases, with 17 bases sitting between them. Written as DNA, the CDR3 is TGTGCCAGCAGACTTCAACCAGCAGGGGCCTACGAGCAGTACTTC. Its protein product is CASRLQPAGAYEQYF.

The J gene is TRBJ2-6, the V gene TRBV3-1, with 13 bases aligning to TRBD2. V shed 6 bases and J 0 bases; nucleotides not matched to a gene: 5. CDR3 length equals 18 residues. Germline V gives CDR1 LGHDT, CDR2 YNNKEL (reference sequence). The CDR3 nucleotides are TGTGCCAGCAGGGGACTAGCGGGGTTTCGCTCTGGGGCCAACGTCCTGACTTTC. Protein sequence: CASRGLAGFRSGANVLTF.

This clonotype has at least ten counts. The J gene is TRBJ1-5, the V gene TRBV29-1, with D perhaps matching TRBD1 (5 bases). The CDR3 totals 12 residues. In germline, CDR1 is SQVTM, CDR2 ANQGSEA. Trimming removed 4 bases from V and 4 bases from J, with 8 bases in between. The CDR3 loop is CSVGGGNQPQHF. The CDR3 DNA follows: TGCAGCGTTGGGGGGGGAAATCAGCCCCAGCATTTT.

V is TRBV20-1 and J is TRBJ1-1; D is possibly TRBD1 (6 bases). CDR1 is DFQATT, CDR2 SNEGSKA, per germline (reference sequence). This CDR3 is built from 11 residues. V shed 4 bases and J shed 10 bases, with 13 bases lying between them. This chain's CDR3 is CSAKTGFGAFF. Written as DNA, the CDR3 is TGCAGTGCTAAAACAGGGTTCGGAGCTTTCTTT.

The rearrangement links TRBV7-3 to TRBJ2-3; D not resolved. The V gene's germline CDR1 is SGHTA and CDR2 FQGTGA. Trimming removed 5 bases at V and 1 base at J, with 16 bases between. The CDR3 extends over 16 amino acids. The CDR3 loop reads CASSRELARGTDTQYF. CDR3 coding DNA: TGTGCCAGCAGCCGCGAGCTGGCTCGGGGCACAGATACGCAGTATTTT.

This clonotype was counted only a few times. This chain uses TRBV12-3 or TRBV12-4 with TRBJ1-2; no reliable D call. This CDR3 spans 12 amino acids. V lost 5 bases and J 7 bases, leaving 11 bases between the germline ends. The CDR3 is CASSLPTGGYTF. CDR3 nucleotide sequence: TGTGCCAGCAGTCTACCTACCGGTGGCTACACCTTC.

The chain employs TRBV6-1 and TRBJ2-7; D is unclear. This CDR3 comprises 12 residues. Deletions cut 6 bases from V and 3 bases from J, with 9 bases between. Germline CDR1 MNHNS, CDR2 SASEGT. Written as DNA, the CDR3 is TGTGCCAGCAGGAGCAGTTTCTACGAGCAGTACTTC. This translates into CASRSSFYEQYF.

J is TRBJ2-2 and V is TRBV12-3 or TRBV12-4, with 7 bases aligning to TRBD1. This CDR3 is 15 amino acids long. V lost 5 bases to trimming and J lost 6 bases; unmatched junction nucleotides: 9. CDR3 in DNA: TGTGCCAGCAGTCCTGGGACAGTAGACTCCGGGGAGCTGTTTTTT. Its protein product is CASSPGTVDSGELFF.